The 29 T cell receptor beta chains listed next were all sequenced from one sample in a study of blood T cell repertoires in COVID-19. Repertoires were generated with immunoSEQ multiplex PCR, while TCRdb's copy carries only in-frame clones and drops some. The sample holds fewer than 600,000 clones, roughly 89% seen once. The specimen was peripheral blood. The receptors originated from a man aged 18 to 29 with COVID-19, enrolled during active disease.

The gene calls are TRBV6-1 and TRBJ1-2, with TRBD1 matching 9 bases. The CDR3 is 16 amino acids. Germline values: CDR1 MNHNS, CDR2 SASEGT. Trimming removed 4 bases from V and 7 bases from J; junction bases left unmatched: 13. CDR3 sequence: CASSVRDRVGLGGYTF. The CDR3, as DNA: TGTGCCAGCAGTGTCCGGGACAGGGTGGGCCTGGGTGGCTACACCTTC.

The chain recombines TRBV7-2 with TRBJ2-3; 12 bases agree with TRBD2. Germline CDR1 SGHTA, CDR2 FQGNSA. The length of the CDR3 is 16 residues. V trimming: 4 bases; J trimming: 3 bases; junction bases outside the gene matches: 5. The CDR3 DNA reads TGTGCCAGCAGCTACAGACTAGCGGGAGTAACAGATACGCAGTATTTT. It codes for CASSYRLAGVTDTQYF. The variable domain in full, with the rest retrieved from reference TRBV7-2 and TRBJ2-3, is GAGVSQSPSNKVTEKGKDVELRCDPISGHTALYWYRQSLGQGLEFLIYFQGNSAPDKSGLPSDRFSAERTGGSVSTLTIQRTQQEDSAVYLCASSYRLAGVTDTQYFGPGTRLTVL.

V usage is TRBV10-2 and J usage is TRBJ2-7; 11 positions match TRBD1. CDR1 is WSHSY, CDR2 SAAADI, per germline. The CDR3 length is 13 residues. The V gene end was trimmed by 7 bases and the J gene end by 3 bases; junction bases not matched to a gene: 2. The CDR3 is CASKGTGGYEQYF. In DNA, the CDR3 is TGCGCCAGCAAAGGGACAGGGGGCTACGAGCAGTACTTC.

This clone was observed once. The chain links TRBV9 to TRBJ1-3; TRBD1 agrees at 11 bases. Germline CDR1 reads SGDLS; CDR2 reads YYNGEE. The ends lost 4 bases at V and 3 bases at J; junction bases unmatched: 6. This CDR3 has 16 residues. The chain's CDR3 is CASSPWTGGGGNTIYF. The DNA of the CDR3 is TGTGCCAGCAGCCCTTGGACAGGGGGCGGTGGAAACACCATATATTTT.

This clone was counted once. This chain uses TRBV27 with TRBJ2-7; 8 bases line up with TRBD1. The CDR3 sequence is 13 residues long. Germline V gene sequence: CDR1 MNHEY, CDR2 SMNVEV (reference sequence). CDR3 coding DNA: TGTGCCAGCAGTTTATACCGACAGGGGCACCGCAAGGTC. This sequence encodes CASSLYRQGHRKV.

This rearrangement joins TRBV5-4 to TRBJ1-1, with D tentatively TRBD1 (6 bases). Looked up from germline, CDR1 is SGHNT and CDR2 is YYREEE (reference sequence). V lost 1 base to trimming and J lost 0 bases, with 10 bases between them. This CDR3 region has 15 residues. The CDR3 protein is CASSLYGGMNTEAFF. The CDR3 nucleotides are TGTGCCAGCAGCTTGTATGGGGGCATGAACACTGAAGCTTTCTTT.

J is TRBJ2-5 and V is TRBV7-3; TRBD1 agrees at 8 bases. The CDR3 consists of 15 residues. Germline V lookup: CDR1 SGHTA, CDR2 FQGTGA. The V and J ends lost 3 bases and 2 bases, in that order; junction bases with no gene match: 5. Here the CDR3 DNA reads TGTGCCAGCAGCTTGGCAGGGGGCCGGCAAGAGACCCAGTACTTC. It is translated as CASSLAGGRQETQYF. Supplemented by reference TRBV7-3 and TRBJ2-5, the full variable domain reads GAGVSQTPSNKVTEKGKYVELRCDPISGHTALYWYRQSLGQGPEFLIYFQGTGAADDSGLPNDRFFAVRPEGSVSTLKIQRTERGDSAVYLCASSLAGGRQETQYFGPGTRLLVL.

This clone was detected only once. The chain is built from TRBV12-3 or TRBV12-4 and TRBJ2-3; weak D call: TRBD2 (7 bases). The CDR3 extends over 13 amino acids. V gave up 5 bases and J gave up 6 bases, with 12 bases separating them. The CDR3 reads CASSRGATDTQYF. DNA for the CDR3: TGTGCCAGCAGTCGGGGGGCGACGGATACGCAGTATTTT.

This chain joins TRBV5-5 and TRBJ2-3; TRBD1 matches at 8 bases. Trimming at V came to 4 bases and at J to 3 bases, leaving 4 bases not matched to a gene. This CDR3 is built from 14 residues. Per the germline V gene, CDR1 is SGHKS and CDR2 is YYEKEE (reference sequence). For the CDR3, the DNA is TGTGCCAGCAGCACCCGGACAGGGACAGATACGCAGTATTTT. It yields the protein CASSTRTGTDTQYF.

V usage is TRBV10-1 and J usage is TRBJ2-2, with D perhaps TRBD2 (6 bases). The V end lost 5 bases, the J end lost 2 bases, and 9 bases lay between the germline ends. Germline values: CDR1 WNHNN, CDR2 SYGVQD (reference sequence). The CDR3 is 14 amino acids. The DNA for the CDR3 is TGCGCCAGCAGTCTCGGGACTAACACCGGGGAGCTGTTTTTT. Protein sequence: CASSLGTNTGELFF.

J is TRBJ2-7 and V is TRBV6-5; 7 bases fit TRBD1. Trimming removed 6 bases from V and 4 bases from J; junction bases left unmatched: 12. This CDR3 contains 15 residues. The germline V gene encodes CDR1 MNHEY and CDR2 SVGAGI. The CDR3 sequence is CASSDARQGVYEQYF. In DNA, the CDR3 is TGTGCCAGCAGCGACGCGCGACAGGGTGTTTACGAGCAGTACTTC.

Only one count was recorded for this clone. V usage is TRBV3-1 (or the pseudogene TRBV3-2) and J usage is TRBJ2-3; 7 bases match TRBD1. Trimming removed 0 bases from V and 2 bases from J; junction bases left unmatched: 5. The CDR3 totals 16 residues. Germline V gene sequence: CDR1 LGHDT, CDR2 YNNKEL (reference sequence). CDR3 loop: CASSQDIGGYTDTQYF. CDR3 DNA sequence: TGTGCCAGCAGCCAAGATATAGGGGGCTACACAGATACGCAGTATTTT.

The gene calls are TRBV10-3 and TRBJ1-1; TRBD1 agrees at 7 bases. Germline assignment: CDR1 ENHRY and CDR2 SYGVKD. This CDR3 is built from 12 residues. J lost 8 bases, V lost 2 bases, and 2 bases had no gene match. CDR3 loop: CAISEGTAEAFF. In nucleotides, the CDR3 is TGTGCCATCAGTGAGGGGACAGCAGAAGCTTTCTTT.

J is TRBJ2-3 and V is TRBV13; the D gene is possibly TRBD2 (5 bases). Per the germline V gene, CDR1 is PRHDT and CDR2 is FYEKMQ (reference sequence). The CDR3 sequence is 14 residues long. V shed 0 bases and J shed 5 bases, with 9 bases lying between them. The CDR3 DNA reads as TGTGCCAGCAGCTTAGGGGGCCGGGGAGATACGCAGTATTTT. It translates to CASSLGGRGDTQYF.

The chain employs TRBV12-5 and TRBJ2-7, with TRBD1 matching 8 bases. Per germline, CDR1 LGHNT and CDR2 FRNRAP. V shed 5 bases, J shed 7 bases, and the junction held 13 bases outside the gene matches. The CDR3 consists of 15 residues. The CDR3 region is CASGIFFRGRGEQYF. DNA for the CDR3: TGTGCTAGTGGTATTTTCTTCAGGGGGCGCGGGGAGCAGTACTTC.

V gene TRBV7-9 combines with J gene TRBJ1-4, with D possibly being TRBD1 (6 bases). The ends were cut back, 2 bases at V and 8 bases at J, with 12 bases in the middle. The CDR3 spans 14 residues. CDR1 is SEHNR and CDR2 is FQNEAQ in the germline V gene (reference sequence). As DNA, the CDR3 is TGTGCCAGCAGCTTACGGCAGGGGAGCGAAAAACTGTTTTTT. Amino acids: CASSLRQGSEKLFF.

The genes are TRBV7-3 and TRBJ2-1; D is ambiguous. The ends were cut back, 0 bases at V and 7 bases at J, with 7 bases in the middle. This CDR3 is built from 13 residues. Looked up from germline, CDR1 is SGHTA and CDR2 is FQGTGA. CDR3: CASSLTSENEQFF. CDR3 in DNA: TGTGCCAGCAGCTTAACGTCCGAGAATGAGCAGTTCTTC.

In DNA, the CDR3 is TGTGCCAGCAGTGCTTGGGAGGCGGGTGGCTACACCTTC. Translated, it gives CASSAWEAGGYTF. The chain carries TRBV28 and TRBJ1-2, with D uncertain. CDR3 length equals 13 residues. Between the trimmed V and J ends, which lost 5 bases and 7 bases, there was a span of 14 bases. Germline CDR1 reads MDHEN; CDR2 reads SYDVKM.

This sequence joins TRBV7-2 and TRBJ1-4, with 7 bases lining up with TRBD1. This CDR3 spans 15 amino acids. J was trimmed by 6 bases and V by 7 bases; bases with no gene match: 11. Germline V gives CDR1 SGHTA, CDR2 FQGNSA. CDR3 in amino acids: CASTRGGGEDEKLFF. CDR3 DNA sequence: TGTGCCAGCACTAGAGGGGGCGGAGAGGATGAAAAACTGTTTTTT.

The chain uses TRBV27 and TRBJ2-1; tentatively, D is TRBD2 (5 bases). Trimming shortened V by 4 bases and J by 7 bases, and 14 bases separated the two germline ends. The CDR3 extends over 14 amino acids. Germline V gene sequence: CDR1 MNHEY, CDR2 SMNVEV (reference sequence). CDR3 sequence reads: CASSSGLLLNEQFF. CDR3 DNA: TGTGCCAGCAGTTCCGGACTTCTATTAAATGAGCAGTTCTTC.

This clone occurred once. The CDR3 here is CASGSSYEQYF. The CDR3 DNA reads TGTGCCAGCGGGAGCTCCTACGAGCAGTACTTC. The rearrangement joins TRBV5-4 to TRBJ2-7, with D perhaps matching TRBD2 (5 bases). The germline CDR1 and CDR2 sequences are SGHNT and YYREEE (reference sequence). V was clipped by 7 bases and J by 0 bases, with 5 bases between them. The CDR3 loop spans 11 amino acids.

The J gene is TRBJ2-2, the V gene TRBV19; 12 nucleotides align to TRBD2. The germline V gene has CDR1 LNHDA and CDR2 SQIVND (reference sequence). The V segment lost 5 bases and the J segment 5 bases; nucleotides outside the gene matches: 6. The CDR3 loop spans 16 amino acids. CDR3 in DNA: TGTGCCAGTAGTTCTCTAGCGGGGGGGCATACCGGGGAGCTGTTTTTT. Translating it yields CASSSLAGGHTGELFF.

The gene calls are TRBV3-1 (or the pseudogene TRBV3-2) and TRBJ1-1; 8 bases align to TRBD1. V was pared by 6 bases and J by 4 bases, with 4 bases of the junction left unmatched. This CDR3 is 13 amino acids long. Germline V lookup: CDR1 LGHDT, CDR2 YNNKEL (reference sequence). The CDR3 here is CASRGTGPTEAFF. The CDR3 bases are TGTGCCAGCAGGGGGACAGGTCCCACTGAAGCTTTCTTT.

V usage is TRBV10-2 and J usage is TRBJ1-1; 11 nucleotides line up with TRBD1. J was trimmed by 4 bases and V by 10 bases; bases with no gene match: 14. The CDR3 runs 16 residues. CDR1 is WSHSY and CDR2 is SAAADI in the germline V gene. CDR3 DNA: TGCGCCACCAGGACAGGGGGCTGGTTTACCCCCACTGAAGCTTTCTTT. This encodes CATRTGGWFTPTEAFF.

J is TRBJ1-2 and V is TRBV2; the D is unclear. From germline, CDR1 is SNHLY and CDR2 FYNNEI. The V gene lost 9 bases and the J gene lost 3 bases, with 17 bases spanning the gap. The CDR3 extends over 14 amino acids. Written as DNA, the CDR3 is TGTGCCAGTGCCCTTCAGGATTCAGACTATGGCTACACCTTC. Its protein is CASALQDSDYGYTF.

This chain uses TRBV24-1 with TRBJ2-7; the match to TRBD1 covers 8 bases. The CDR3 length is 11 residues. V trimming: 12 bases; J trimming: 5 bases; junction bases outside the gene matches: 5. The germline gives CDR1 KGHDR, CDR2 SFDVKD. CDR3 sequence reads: CAVAQGDEQYF. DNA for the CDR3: TGTGCCGTCGCACAGGGGGACGAGCAGTACTTC.

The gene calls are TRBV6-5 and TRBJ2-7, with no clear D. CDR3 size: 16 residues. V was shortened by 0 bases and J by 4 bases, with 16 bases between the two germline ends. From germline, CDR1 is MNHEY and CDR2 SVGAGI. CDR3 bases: TGTGCCAGCAGTTACTCGATGAATCAATTCGCGTACGAGCAGTACTTC. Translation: CASSYSMNQFAYEQYF.

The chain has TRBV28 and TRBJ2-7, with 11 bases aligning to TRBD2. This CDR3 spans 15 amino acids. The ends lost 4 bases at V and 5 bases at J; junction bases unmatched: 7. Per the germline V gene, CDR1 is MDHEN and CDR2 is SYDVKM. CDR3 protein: CASSYAGTSGDEQYF. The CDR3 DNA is TGTGCCAGCAGTTATGCCGGGACTAGCGGCGACGAGCAGTACTTC.

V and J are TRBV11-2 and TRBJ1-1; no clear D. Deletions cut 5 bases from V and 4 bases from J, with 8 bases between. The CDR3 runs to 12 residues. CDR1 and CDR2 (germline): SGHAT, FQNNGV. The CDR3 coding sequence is TGTGCCAGCAGCCCCGCGGGCACTGAAGCTTTCTTT. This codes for CASSPAGTEAFF.